These T cell receptor beta chains were read from a single sample in a study of OX40 agonist ivuxolimab in advanced cancers. The method was immunoSEQ multiplex PCR; TCRdb's version includes in-frame clones alone and lacks a portion of them. The repertoire holds 60,000 or so clones, with about 83% as singletons. Specimen: CD4+ or CD8+ T cells sorted from blood, collected in a trial of the OX40 agonist ivuxolimab. These receptors all come from an adult with an advanced solid tumor such as melanoma, head and neck, liver or kidney cancer. CDR3s include the opening cysteine and the closing phenylalanine or tryptophan. The D gene is left open where the match is weak. Clone size is stated in some rows and not others, as once, few, many or a class when expanded.

clone size | J gene | D gene | V gene | CDR3 length | CDR3 protein | CDR3 DNA
- | TRBJ2-5 | TRBD2 | TRBV4-3 | 13 | CASSLSGGETQYF | TGCGCCAGCAGCCTTTCCGGGGGGGAGACCCAGTACTTC
- | TRBJ1-1 | - | TRBV7-8 | 14 | CASSLRGLNTEAFF | TGTGCCAGCAGCCTCCGAGGGTTGAACACTGAAGCTTTCTTT
- | TRBJ2-7 | - | TRBV5-1 | 13 | CASSLDSVFEQYF | TGCGCCAGCAGCTTGGATTCGGTGTTCGAGCAGTACTTC
few | TRBJ1-1 | TRBD1 | TRBV6-5 | 14 | CASSPDRAGTEAFF | TGTGCCAGCAGCCCGGACAGGGCGGGCACTGAAGCTTTCTTT
few | TRBJ1-4 | - | TRBV29-1 | 13 | CSAQSATNEKLFF | TGCAGCGCACAGTCTGCAACTAATGAAAAACTGTTTTTT
few | TRBJ1-3 | - | TRBV7-9 | 13 | CASGGFTGNTIYF | TGTGCCAGCGGAGGGTTTACTGGAAACACCATATATTTT
- | TRBJ1-2 | - | TRBV4-3 | 15 | CASSPSYGRPGGYTF | TGCGCCAGCAGCCCCTCGTATGGCCGCCCGGGGGGCTACACCTTC
- | TRBJ2-7 | - | TRBV7-2 | 14 | CASSLDPRESEQYF | TGTGCCAGCAGCTTAGACCCCAGGGAGAGTGAGCAGTACTTC
- | TRBJ1-2 | - | TRBV5-4 | 12 | CASSLEQGGYTF | TGTGCCAGCAGCTTGGAGCAGGGTGGCTACACCTTC
- | TRBJ2-5 | TRBD2 | TRBV2 | 15 | CASSEARGGSETQYF | TGTGCCAGCAGTGAAGCGCGGGGGGGCTCGGAGACCCAGTACTTC
- | TRBJ1-1 | - | TRBV7-8 | 13 | CASSADSNTEAFF | TGTGCCAGCAGCGCGGACAGCAACACTGAAGCTTTCTTT